Listed below are T cell receptor beta chains from one sample, sequenced in a study of blood T cell repertoires in COVID-19. TCRdb's copy holds only in-frame clones and misses some; the assay was immunoSEQ multiplex PCR. The sample consists of approximately 190,000 clones, about 80% of them appearing once. Sequenced material: PBMCs or T cells enriched from blood (not recorded which). Every receptor here comes from a man aged 35-49 years who had recovered from COVID-19. Each CDR3 is given with its conserved first and last residue. A D gene is named only where the DNA matches it firmly. Clone size is not always given. Where it is, it says once, few, many or a class for expanded clones.

J gene | V gene | clone size | D gene | CDR3 protein | CDR3 DNA
TRBJ1-6 | TRBV12-3/TRBV12-4 | . | . | CASKLREISPLHF | TGTGCCAGCAAACTGAGGGAGATTTCACCCCTCCACTTT
TRBJ2-2 | TRBV5-1 | . | . | CASSFGHPTGELFF | TGCGCCAGCAGCTTCGGACACCCAACCGGGGAGCTGTTTTTT
TRBJ2-3 | TRBV27 | few | TRBD1 | CASGWTRTGHDTQYF | TGTGCCAGCGGATGGACCAGGACAGGCCACGATACGCAGTATTTT
TRBJ1-1 | TRBV7-4 | few | . | CASSYHGGKEVNTEAFF | TGTGCCAGCAGCTACCACGGGGGAAAGGAGGTGAACACTGAAGCTTTCTTT
TRBJ1-1 | TRBV2 | . | . | CASRPGHLNTEAFF | TGTGCCAGCAGACCGGGACACCTCAACACTGAAGCTTTCTTT
TRBJ2-1 | TRBV6-2/TRBV6-3 | . | . | CASSYEALSSYNEQFF | TGTGCCAGCAGTTACGAGGCCCTGTCCAGCTACAATGAGCAGTTCTTC
TRBJ2-1 | TRBV3-1/TRBV3-2 | once | TRBD1 | CASRRQGALYEQFF | TGTGCCAGCAGACGACAGGGGGCTTTATATGAGCAGTTCTTC
TRBJ2-7 | TRBV5-4 | . | . | CASANWGDGVSYEQYF | TGTGCCAGCGCCAACTGGGGGGACGGCGTCTCCTACGAGCAGTACTTC
TRBJ1-6 | TRBV10-3 | . | TRBD1 | CAITEDRGDSPLHF | TGTGCCATCACTGAGGACAGGGGAGATTCACCCCTCCACTTT
TRBJ1-5 | TRBV7-2 | . | TRBD1 | CASSPRTGSNQPQHF | TGTGCCAGCAGCCCTCGGACAGGGTCCAATCAGCCCCAGCATTTT
TRBJ1-3 | TRBV6-5 | . | . | CASSHRTGSGNTIYF | TGTGCCAGCAGTCACCGCACAGGGTCTGGAAACACCATATATTTT
TRBJ1-2 | TRBV4-2 | . | TRBD1 | CASSQEIGQDYGYTF | TGTGCCAGCAGCCAAGAAATTGGACAGGACTATGGCTACACCTTC
TRBJ1-2 | TRBV6-2/TRBV6-3 | . | . | CASSSALTRGRGYTF | TGTGCCAGCAGTTCAGCGTTGACAAGGGGTCGTGGCTACACCTTC
TRBJ1-2 | TRBV5-1 | . | . | CASSLYSSGYTF | TGCGCCAGCAGCTTGTACAGTTCGGGCTACACCTTC
TRBJ1-1 | TRBV6-2/TRBV6-3 | . | TRBD1 | CASSLQGVTEAFF | TGTGCCAGCAGCCTCCAGGGGGTTACTGAAGCTTTCTTT
TRBJ1-2 | TRBV10-2 | once | . | CASSEFRGGYYGYTF | TGCGCCAGCAGTGAGTTCCGGGGAGGTTACTATGGCTACACCTTC
TRBJ1-1 | TRBV7-9 | . | TRBD1 | CASSLEGASTEAFF | TGTGCCAGCAGCTTAGAGGGGGCTAGCACTGAAGCTTTCTTT
TRBJ1-1 | TRBV12-3/TRBV12-4 | . | . | CASSSTGNTEAFF | TGTGCCAGCAGTTCGACAGGGAACACTGAAGCTTTCTTT